These T cell receptor beta chains were read from a single sample in a study of T cell responses to AZD1222 COVID-19 vaccine. Profiled with immunoSEQ multiplex PCR; TCRdb holds only in-frame clones, not every one. Among around 200,000 clones listed, approximately 92% were seen once. This material consisted of peripheral blood, taken 28 days after the second dose of the MenACWY control vaccine. Receptors were obtained from an adult who received the MenACWY meningococcal vaccine as a control. The CDR3 runs from the conserved cysteine through the conserved F or W. The order of the fields is D gene, V gene, clone size, J gene, CDR3 DNA, CDR3 protein. A D gene is named only where the DNA matches it firmly. The size of a clone is reported for some rows only, either as once, few or many, or as a class for expanded clones.

d_call: TRBD1; v_call: TRBV4-1; clone_size: .; j_call: TRBJ2-3; cdr3_nt: TGCGCCAGCAGCCAATTGACAGGGCCTAGCACAGATACGCAGTATTTT; cdr3_aa: CASSQLTGPSTDTQYF
d_call: .; v_call: TRBV4-2; clone_size: .; j_call: TRBJ1-3; cdr3_nt: TGTGCCAGCAGCCAAGATCGGGGACCTGGAAACACCATATATTTT; cdr3_aa: CASSQDRGPGNTIYF
d_call: TRBD2; v_call: TRBV7-8; clone_size: .; j_call: TRBJ2-5; cdr3_nt: TGTGCCAGCAGCTTACGAGTGGGAGGGGAGACCCAGTACTTC; cdr3_aa: CASSLRVGGETQYF
d_call: .; v_call: TRBV29-1; clone_size: .; j_call: TRBJ2-3; cdr3_nt: TGCAGCGTCAGGAGAAGGGGGACGAGGGACACAGATACGCAGTATTTT; cdr3_aa: CSVRRRGTRDTDTQYF
d_call: .; v_call: TRBV25-1; clone_size: few; j_call: TRBJ1-1; cdr3_nt: TGTGCCAGCAGTGAAGGTGGGGGCCGGGAAGCTTTCTTT; cdr3_aa: CASSEGGGREAFF
d_call: .; v_call: TRBV16; clone_size: .; j_call: TRBJ1-4; cdr3_nt: TGTGCCAGCAGCGGGGGGCTCACTAATGAAAAACTGTTTTTT; cdr3_aa: CASSGGLTNEKLFF
d_call: TRBD2; v_call: TRBV11-2; clone_size: .; j_call: TRBJ2-7; cdr3_nt: TGTGCCAGCAGCTCCTGGCTAGCGGGGGGACCTGAGGAGCAGTACTTC; cdr3_aa: CASSSWLAGGPEEQYF
d_call: .; v_call: TRBV29-1; clone_size: .; j_call: TRBJ1-1; cdr3_nt: TGCAGCGTTCGTGGGGGGACGGGGTACACTGAAGCTTTCTTT; cdr3_aa: CSVRGGTGYTEAFF
d_call: .; v_call: TRBV2; clone_size: .; j_call: TRBJ1-4; cdr3_nt: TGTGCCAGCAGTGAAAGGTACACATCCGAAAAACTGTTTTTT; cdr3_aa: CASSERYTSEKLFF
d_call: TRBD1; v_call: TRBV7-8; clone_size: .; j_call: TRBJ2-3; cdr3_nt: TGTGCCAGCAGCGCCCGGACAGGAATCAATACGCAGTATTTT; cdr3_aa: CASSARTGINTQYF
d_call: .; v_call: TRBV30; clone_size: .; j_call: TRBJ1-6; cdr3_nt: TGTGCCTGGAGTGTACTAAGGGCAGGGGACTCACCCCTCCACTTT; cdr3_aa: CAWSVLRAGDSPLHF
d_call: TRBD1; v_call: TRBV18; clone_size: .; j_call: TRBJ1-5; cdr3_nt: TGTGCCAGCTCACCACTACAGGGGGCTGATCAGCCCCAGCATTTT; cdr3_aa: CASSPLQGADQPQHF
d_call: .; v_call: TRBV9; clone_size: .; j_call: TRBJ2-7; cdr3_nt: TGTGCCAGCAGCGTAGCTCCGGGTAGCGGCTACGAGCAGTACTTC; cdr3_aa: CASSVAPGSGYEQYF
d_call: .; v_call: TRBV2; clone_size: few; j_call: TRBJ2-3; cdr3_nt: TGTGCCAGCACCATCCTAGGCCCCACAGATACGCAGTATTTT; cdr3_aa: CASTILGPTDTQYF
d_call: TRBD1; v_call: TRBV6-1; clone_size: .; j_call: TRBJ1-2; cdr3_nt: TGTGCCAGCAGTGAAGCCCTGGACAGGGTCTATGGCTACACCTTC; cdr3_aa: CASSEALDRVYGYTF
d_call: .; v_call: TRBV2; clone_size: .; j_call: TRBJ2-1; cdr3_nt: TGTGCCACAGGGGCCAGGGACACGGGGGAGCAGGAGCAGTTCTTC; cdr3_aa: CATGARDTGEQEQFF
d_call: TRBD1; v_call: TRBV6-5; clone_size: .; j_call: TRBJ1-2; cdr3_nt: TGTGCCAGCAGCTTTGACAGGGGGCATGCAGGAGGCTACACCTTC; cdr3_aa: CASSFDRGHAGGYTF
d_call: TRBD1; v_call: TRBV7-9; clone_size: .; j_call: TRBJ1-2; cdr3_nt: TGTGCCTCGGGAGGAGGGGGCGACTATGGCTACACCTTC; cdr3_aa: CASGGGGDYGYTF
d_call: .; v_call: TRBV3-1/TRBV3-2; clone_size: .; j_call: TRBJ1-4; cdr3_nt: TGTGCCAGCAGCCAAGCGGGTAGGAGTCATGAAAAACTGTTTTTT; cdr3_aa: CASSQAGRSHEKLFF
d_call: .; v_call: TRBV20-1; clone_size: many; j_call: TRBJ1-6; cdr3_nt: TGCAGTGCCGGGGACGGTTCACCCCTCCACTTT; cdr3_aa: CSAGDGSPLHF
d_call: .; v_call: TRBV5-1; clone_size: .; j_call: TRBJ2-2; cdr3_nt: TGCGCCAGCAGAGTTACAACGACCAACACCGGGGAGCTGTTTTTT; cdr3_aa: CASRVTTTNTGELFF
d_call: .; v_call: TRBV7-2; clone_size: .; j_call: TRBJ2-3; cdr3_nt: TGTGCCAGCAGCCTAAGACCCGGAGGGCGGTCCACAGATACGCAGTATTTT; cdr3_aa: CASSLRPGGRSTDTQYF
d_call: .; v_call: TRBV13; clone_size: .; j_call: TRBJ1-2; cdr3_nt: TGTGCCAGCAGCTTAGGATCAGCAAATGGCTACACCTTC; cdr3_aa: CASSLGSANGYTF
d_call: .; v_call: TRBV6-5; clone_size: .; j_call: TRBJ1-1; cdr3_nt: TGTGCCAGCAGTTACCAAGGATTCACTGAAGCTTTCTTT; cdr3_aa: CASSYQGFTEAFF